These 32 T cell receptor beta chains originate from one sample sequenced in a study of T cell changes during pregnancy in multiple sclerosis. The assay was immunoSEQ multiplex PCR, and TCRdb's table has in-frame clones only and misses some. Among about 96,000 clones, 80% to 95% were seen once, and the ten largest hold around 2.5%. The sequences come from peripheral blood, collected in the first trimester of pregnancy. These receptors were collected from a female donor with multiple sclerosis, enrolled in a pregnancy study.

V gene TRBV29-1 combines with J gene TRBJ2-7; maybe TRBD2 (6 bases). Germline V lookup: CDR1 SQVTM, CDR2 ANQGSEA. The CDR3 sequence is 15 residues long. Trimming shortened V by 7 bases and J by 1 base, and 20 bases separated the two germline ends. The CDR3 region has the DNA TGCAGCGCCAACAATCTAGCGCGTGTTTCCTACGAGCAGTACTTC. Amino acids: CSANNLARVSYEQYF.

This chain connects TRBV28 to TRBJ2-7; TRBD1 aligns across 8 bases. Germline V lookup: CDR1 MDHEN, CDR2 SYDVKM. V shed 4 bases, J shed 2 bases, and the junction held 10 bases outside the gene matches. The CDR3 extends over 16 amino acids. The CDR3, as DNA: TGTGCCAGCAGTTCAACGGGGACAGGTGGGGCCTACGAGCAGTACTTC. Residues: CASSSTGTGGAYEQYF.

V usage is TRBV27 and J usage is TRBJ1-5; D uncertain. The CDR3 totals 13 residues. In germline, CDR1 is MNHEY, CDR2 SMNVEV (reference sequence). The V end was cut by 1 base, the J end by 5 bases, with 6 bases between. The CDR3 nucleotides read TGTGCCAGCAGTTTATTTGAGGATCAGCCCCAGCATTTT. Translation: CASSLFEDQPQHF.

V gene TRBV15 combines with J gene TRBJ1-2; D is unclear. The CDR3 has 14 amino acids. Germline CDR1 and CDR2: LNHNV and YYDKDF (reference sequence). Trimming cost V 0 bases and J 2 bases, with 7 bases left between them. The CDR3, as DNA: TGTGCCACCAGCAGAGATTACGGGAACTATGGCTACACCTTC. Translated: CATSRDYGNYGYTF. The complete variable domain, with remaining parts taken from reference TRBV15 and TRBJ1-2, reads DAMVIQNPRYQVTQFGKPVTLSCSQTLNHNVMYWYQQKSSQAPKLLFHYYDKDFNNEADTPDNFQSRRPNTSFCFLDIRSPGLGDTAMYLCATSRDYGNYGYTFGSGTRLTVV.

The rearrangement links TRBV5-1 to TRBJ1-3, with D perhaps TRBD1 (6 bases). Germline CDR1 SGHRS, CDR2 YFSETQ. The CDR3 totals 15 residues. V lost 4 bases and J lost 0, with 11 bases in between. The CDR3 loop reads CASSATGSSGNTIYF. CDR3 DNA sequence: TGCGCCAGCAGCGCAACAGGGAGCTCTGGAAACACCATATATTTT.

Written as DNA, the CDR3 is TGTGCCAGCACCCGGACTAGGCTCTACAATGAGCAGTTCTTC. Amino acids: CASTRTRLYNEQFF. The V gene is TRBV6-5, the J gene TRBJ2-1, with TRBD2 matching over 7 bases. Germline values: CDR1 MNHEY, CDR2 SVGAGI. J was trimmed by 3 bases and V by 7 bases; bases with no gene match: 6. The CDR3 consists of 14 residues.

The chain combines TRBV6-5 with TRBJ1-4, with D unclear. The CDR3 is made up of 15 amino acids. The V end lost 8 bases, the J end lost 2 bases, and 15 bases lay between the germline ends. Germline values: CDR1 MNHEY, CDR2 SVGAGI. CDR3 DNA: TGTGCCAGCGGTAGGAGGGTCGGGACTAATGAAAAACTGTTTTTT. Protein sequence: CASGRRVGTNEKLFF.

The DNA for the CDR3 is TGTGCCAGCAGTGAAGGCACTCGCGGGGGGCGAACAGATACGCAGTATTTT. It translates to CASSEGTRGGRTDTQYF. The rearrangement links TRBV6-1 to TRBJ2-3; 8 bases map to TRBD2. Germline-derived CDR1 and CDR2 are MNHNS and SASEGT. This CDR3 contains 17 residues. Unmatched junction bases numbered 9, after V lost 1 base and J lost 3 bases.

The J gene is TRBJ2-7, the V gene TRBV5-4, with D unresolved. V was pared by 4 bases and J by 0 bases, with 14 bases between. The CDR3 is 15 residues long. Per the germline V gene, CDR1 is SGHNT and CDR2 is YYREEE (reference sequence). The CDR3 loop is CASSRDSLGSYEQYF. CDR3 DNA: TGTGCCAGCAGCCGAGACTCTCTGGGCTCCTACGAGCAGTACTTC.

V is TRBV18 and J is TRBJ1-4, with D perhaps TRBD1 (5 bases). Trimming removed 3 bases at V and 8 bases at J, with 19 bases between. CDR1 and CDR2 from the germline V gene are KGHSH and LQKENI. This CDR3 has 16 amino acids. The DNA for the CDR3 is TGTGCCAGCTCACCCAATACTGAGACTCGGGGGGAAAAACTGTTTTTT. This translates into CASSPNTETRGEKLFF.

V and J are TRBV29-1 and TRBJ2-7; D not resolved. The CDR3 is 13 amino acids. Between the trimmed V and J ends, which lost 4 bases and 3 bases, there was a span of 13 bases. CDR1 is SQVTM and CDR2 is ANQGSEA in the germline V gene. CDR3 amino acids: CSVAGSPDYEQYF. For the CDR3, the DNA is TGCAGCGTTGCCGGGTCCCCAGACTACGAGCAGTACTTC.

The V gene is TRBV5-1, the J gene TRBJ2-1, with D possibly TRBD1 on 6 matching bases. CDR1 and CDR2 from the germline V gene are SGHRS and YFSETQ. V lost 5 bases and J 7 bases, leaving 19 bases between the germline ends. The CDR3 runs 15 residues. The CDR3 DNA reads TGCGCCAGCAGTCGCGGATCCGGGACATCAAATGAGCAGTTCTTC. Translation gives CASSRGSGTSNEQFF.

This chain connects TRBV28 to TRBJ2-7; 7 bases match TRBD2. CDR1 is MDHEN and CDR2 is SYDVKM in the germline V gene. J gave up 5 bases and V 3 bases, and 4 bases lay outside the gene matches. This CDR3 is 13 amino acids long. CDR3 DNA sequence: TGTGCCAGCAGTTTTTGGCGGGAGAACGAGCAGTACTTC. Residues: CASSFWRENEQYF.

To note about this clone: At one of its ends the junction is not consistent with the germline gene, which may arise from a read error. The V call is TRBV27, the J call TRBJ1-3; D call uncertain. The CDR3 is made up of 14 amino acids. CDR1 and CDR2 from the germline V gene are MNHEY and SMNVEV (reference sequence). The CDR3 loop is CASSRLGSGDTIYF. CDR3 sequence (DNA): TGTGCCAGCAGTCGGTTGGGGAGTGGAGACACCATATATTTT.

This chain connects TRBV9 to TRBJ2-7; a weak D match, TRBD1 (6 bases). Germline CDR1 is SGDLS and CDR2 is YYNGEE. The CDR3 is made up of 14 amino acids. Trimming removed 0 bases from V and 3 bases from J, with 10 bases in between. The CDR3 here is CASSVAGESYEQYF. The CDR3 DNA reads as TGTGCCAGCAGCGTAGCAGGGGAGAGCTACGAGCAGTACTTC. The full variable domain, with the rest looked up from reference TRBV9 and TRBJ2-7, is DSGVTQTPKHLITATGQRVTLRCSPRSGDLSVYWYQQSLDQGLQFLIQYYNGEERAKGNILERFSAQQFPDLHSELNLSSLELGDSALYFCASSVAGESYEQYFGPGTRLTVT.

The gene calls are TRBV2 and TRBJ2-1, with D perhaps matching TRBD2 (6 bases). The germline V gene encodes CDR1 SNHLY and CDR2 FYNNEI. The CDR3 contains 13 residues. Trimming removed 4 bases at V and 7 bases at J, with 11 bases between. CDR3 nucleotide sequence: TGTGCCAGCAGTGGCTTGGCGGGAAATGAGCAGTTCTTC. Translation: CASSGLAGNEQFF.

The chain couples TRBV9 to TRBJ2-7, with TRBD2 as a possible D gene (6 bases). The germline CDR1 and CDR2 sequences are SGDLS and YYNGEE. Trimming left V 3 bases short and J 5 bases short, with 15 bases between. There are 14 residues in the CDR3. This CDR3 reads CASSAEAGRNEQYF. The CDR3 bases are TGTGCCAGCAGCGCAGAGGCAGGGAGGAACGAGCAGTACTTC. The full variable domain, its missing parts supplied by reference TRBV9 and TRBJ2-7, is DSGVTQTPKHLITATGQRVTLRCSPRSGDLSVYWYQQSLDQGLQFLIQYYNGEERAKGNILERFSAQQFPDLHSELNLSSLELGDSALYFCASSAEAGRNEQYFGPGTRLTVT.

The CDR3 loop is CATSRGLITDTQYF. The CDR3 bases are TGTGCCACCAGCAGGGGACTGATCACAGATACGCAGTATTTT. This sequence joins TRBV15 and TRBJ2-3, with D possibly being TRBD2 (6 bases). Per the germline V gene, CDR1 is LNHNV and CDR2 is YYDKDF (reference sequence). V was clipped by 3 bases and J by 2 bases, with 9 bases between them. The CDR3 consists of 14 residues.

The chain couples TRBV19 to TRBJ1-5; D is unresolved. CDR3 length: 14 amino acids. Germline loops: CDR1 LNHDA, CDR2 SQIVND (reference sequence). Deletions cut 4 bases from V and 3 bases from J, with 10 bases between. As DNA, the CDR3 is TGTGCCAGTAGTAGGGGAGACTCCAATCAGCCCCAGCATTTT. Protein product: CASSRGDSNQPQHF.

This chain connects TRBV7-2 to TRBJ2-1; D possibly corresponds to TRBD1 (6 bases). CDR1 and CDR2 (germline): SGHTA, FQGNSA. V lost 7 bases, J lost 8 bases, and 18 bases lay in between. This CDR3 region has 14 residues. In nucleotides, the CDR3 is TGTGCCAGCATCCCGGTAGGGGGTAGGGATGAGCAGTTCTTC. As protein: CASIPVGGRDEQFF.

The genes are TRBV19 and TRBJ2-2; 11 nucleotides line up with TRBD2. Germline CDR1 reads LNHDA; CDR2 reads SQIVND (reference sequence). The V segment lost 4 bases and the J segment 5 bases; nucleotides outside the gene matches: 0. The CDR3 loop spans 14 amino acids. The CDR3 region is CASSTSGRTGELFF. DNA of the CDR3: TGTGCCAGTAGTACTAGCGGGAGGACCGGGGAGCTGTTTTTT. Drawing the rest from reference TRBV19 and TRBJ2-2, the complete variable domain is DGGITQSPKYLFRKEGQNVTLSCEQNLNHDAMYWYRQDPGQGLRLIYYSQIVNDFQKGDIAEGYSVSREKKESFPLTVTSAQKNPTAFYLCASSTSGRTGELFFGEGSRLTVL.

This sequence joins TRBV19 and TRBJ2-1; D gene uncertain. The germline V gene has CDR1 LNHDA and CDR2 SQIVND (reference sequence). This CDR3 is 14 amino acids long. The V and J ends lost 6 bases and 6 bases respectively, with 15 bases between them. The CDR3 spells CASRPGGDFNEQFF. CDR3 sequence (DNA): TGTGCCAGTAGGCCCGGTGGAGATTTCAATGAGCAGTTCTTC.

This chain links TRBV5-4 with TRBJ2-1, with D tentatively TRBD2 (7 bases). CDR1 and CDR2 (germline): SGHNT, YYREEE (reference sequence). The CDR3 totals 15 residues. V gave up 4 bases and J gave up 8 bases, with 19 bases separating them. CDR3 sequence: CASSPGGDKAHEQFF. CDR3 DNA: TGTGCCAGCAGCCCTGGGGGGGACAAGGCCCATGAGCAGTTCTTC. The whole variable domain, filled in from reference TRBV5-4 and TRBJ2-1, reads ETGVTQSPTHLIKTRGQQVTLRCSSQSGHNTVSWYQQALGQGPQFIFQYYREEENGRGNFPPRFSGLQFPNYSSELNVNALELDDSALYLCASSPGGDKAHEQFFGPGTRLTVL.

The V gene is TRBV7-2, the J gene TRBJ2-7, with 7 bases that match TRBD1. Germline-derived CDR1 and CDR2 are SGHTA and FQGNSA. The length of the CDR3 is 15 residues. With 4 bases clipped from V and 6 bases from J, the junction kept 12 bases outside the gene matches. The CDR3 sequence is CASSYPTGPLGEQYF. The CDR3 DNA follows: TGTGCCAGCAGCTACCCGACAGGGCCGTTGGGCGAGCAGTACTTC.

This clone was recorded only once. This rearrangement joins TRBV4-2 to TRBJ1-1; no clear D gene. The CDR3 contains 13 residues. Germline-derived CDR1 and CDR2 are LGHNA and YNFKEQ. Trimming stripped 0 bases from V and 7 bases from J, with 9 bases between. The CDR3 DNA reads TGTGCCAGCAGCCAAGAGGGCTTCCTTGAAGCTTTCTTT. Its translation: CASSQEGFLEAFF.

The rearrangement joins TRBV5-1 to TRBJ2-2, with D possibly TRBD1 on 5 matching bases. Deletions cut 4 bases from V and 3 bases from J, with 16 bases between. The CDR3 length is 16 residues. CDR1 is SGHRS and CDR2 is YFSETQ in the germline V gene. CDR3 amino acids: CASSHAATGHTGELFF. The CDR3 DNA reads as TGCGCCAGCAGCCATGCCGCAACAGGTCACACCGGGGAGCTGTTTTTT.

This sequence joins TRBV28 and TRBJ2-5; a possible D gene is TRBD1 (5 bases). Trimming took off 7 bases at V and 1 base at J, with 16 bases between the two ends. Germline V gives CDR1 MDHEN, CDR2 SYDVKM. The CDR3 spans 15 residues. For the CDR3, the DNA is TGTGCCAGCACTATAGACAGACTTTTCCAAGAGACCCAGTACTTC. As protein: CASTIDRLFQETQYF.

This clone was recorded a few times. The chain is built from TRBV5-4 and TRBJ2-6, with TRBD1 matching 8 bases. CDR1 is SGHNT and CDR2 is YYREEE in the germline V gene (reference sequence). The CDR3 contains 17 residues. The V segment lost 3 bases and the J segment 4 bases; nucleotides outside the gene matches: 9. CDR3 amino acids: CASSYGQGAAGANVLTF. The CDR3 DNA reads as TGTGCCAGCAGCTACGGCCAGGGGGCGGCAGGGGCCAACGTCCTGACTTTC.

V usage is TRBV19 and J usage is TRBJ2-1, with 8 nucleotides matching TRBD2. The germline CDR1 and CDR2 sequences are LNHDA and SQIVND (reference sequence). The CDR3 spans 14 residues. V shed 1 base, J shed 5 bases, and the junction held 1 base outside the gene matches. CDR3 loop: CASSIAGGNNEQFF. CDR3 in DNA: TGTGCCAGTAGTATAGCGGGGGGGAACAATGAGCAGTTCTTC.

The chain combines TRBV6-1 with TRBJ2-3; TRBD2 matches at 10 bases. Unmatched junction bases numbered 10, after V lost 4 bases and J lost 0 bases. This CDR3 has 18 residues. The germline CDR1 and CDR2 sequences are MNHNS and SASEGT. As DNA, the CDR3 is TGTGCCAGCAGTGCCAGCGGGAGGGCCTCTCACAGCACAGATACGCAGTATTTT. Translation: CASSASGRASHSTDTQYF.

CDR3 loop: CAIRGNTGELFF. In nucleotides, the CDR3 is TGTGCCATCCGGGGAAACACCGGGGAGCTGTTTTTT. The chain combines TRBV10-3 with TRBJ2-2; a weak D match, TRBD2 (5 bases). V was clipped by 8 bases and J by 2 bases, with 6 bases between them. Germline V CDR1 and CDR2: ENHRY, SYGVKD. The CDR3 loop spans 12 amino acids.

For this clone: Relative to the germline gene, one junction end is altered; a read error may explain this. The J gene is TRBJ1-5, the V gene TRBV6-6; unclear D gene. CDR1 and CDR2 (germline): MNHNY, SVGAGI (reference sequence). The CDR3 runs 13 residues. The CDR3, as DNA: TGTGCCAGCACTTACCGGGAAGGCCAGCCCCAGCATTTT. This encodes CASTYREGQPQHF.